This entry lists 16 T cell receptor beta chains sequenced from one sample in a study of cytomegalovirus exposure and HLA in healthy donors. In the PCR, 60 Vbeta and 13 Jbeta primers were used. The repertoire was sequenced with immunoSEQ multiplex PCR; TCRdb's copy has only in-frame clones and lacks some. The table lists 90,000 to 130,000 clones, with 6.5% to 7% in the top ten. Input material: PBMCs. These receptors were taken from a man in his forties in good health and CMV-seropositive.

This clone is deemed medium-sized (0.01 to 0.1%) by its frequency. The chain links TRBV10-3 to TRBJ2-3; TRBD2 is a possible D gene (5 bases). This CDR3 is built from 15 residues. Per the germline V gene, CDR1 is ENHRY and CDR2 is SYGVKD. Between the trimmed V and J ends, which lost 3 bases and 3 bases, there was a span of 13 bases. This chain's CDR3 is CAISDPGIGTDTQYF. The CDR3 DNA reads TGTGCCATCAGTGATCCCGGGATAGGGACAGATACGCAGTATTTT.

The CDR3 spells CASSLSTHLYEQYF. The CDR3 DNA reads TGTGCCAGCAGCTTATCGACTCACCTCTACGAGCAGTACTTC. The genes are TRBV7-9 and TRBJ2-7; no reliable D call. Per the germline V gene, CDR1 is SEHNR and CDR2 is FQNEAQ (reference sequence). This CDR3 region has 14 residues. Trimming pared 2 bases from V and 3 bases from J, leaving 11 bases between.

This CDR3 reads CASSSLGNEQFF. The CDR3 DNA follows: TGTGCCAGCAGTTCTCTCGGGAATGAGCAGTTCTTC. V is TRBV28 and J is TRBJ2-1, with no clear D. V lost 4 bases and J 7 bases, leaving 8 bases between the germline ends. The CDR3 runs to 12 residues. CDR1 and CDR2 from the germline V gene are MDHEN and SYDVKM.

This rearrangement joins TRBV6-6 to TRBJ2-7; 7 bases align to TRBD2. Germline V gene data show CDR1 as MNHNY and CDR2 as SVGAGI (reference sequence). V lost 1 base and J lost 0; bases outside the gene matches: 3. The CDR3 covers 15 residues. The CDR3 is CASSYWGGSSYEQYF. CDR3 coding DNA: TGTGCCAGCAGTTACTGGGGGGGGAGCTCCTACGAGCAGTACTTC.

This chain connects TRBV7-9 to TRBJ2-5; TRBD1 matches at 11 bases. The last part of the DNA fits TRBJ2-7 better; the J call may be wrong. This CDR3 is 16 amino acids long. The V gene's germline CDR1 is SEHNR and CDR2 FQNEAQ (reference sequence). CDR3 nucleotides: TGTGCCAGCAGCCCATTGGGGGGGGACAGGGGGAACGAGCAGTACTTC. This sequence encodes CASSPLGGDRGNEQYF.

This sequence joins TRBV12-5 and TRBJ1-1; a possible D gene is TRBD1 (5 bases). Between the trimmed V and J ends, which lost 1 base and 1 base, there was a span of 7 bases. The germline V gene has CDR1 LGHNT and CDR2 FRNRAP. The CDR3 has 14 residues. CDR3 protein: CASGLGGQNTEAFF. The CDR3 DNA follows: TGTGCTAGTGGTTTGGGAGGACAGAACACTGAAGCTTTCTTT.

The rearrangement uses TRBV29-1 and TRBJ1-4, with TRBD1 matching 9 bases. CDR3 size: 15 residues. Germline-derived CDR1 and CDR2 are SQVTM and ANQGSEA. The ends lost 6 bases at V and 14 bases at J; junction bases unmatched: 19. In nucleotides, the CDR3 is TGCAGCGTGAGGGGGGGACAGGGATTTAATGAAGGGCTGTTTTTT. This gives the protein CSVRGGQGFNEGLFF.

The rearrangement uses TRBV28 and TRBJ1-5; D unresolved. CDR3 size: 13 residues. Germline CDR1 and CDR2: MDHEN and SYDVKM. V lost 2 bases, J lost 1 base, and 3 bases lay in between. CDR3 amino acids: CASSLESNQPQHF. DNA for the CDR3: TGTGCCAGCAGTTTAGAGAGCAATCAGCCCCAGCATTTT.

The gene calls are TRBV6-5 and TRBJ1-5, with D possibly matching TRBD1 (5 bases). Germline CDR1 and CDR2: MNHEY and SVGAGI. V lost 7 bases and J 5 bases, leaving 18 bases between the germline ends. CDR3 length: 15 amino acids. The CDR3 sequence is CASKLGRWGDQPQHF. The CDR3 bases are TGTGCCAGCAAACTCGGACGGTGGGGCGATCAGCCCCAGCATTTT.

V is TRBV10-3 and J is TRBJ1-3; D is ambiguous. The germline V gene encodes CDR1 ENHRY and CDR2 SYGVKD. Trimming took 0 bases from V and 1 from J, leaving 7 bases between them. CDR3 length: 15 residues. Here the CDR3 reads CAISESTTSGNTIYF. The CDR3 DNA reads TGTGCCATCAGTGAGTCGACGACTTCTGGAAACACCATATATTTT.

This chain uses TRBV27 with TRBJ2-7; tentatively, D is TRBD1 (5 bases). CDR3 size: 16 residues. V was pared by 0 bases and J by 3 bases, with 15 bases between. The germline CDR1 and CDR2 sequences are MNHEY and SMNVEV (reference sequence). The CDR3 DNA reads TGTGCCAGCAGTTTATCCCCGGACACTTCCTTCTACGAGCAGTACTTC. It specifies CASSLSPDTSFYEQYF.

The V and J genes are TRBV11-1 and TRBJ1-1, with TRBD1 matching 8 bases. This CDR3 has 18 residues. Trimming cost V 7 bases and J 1 base; bases outside gene matches: 17. Germline CDR1 and CDR2: SGHAT and FQDESV (reference sequence). CDR3 region: CASTPFPGPGGSNTEAFF. In nucleotides, the CDR3 is TGTGCCAGCACCCCCTTTCCCGGGCCAGGGGGCTCGAACACTGAAGCTTTCTTT. The whole variable domain, remainder taken from reference TRBV11-1 and TRBJ1-1, is EAEVAQSPRYKITEKSQAVAFWCDPISGHATLYWYRQILGQGPELLVQFQDESVVDDSQLPKDRFSAERLKGVDSTLKIQPAELGDSAMYLCASTPFPGPGGSNTEAFFGQGTRLTVV.

The J gene is TRBJ2-7, the V gene TRBV7-9; weak D call: TRBD1 (6 bases). The V and J ends lost 5 bases and 2 bases respectively, with 13 bases between them. Looked up from germline, CDR1 is SEHNR and CDR2 is FQNEAQ (reference sequence). The CDR3 has 14 amino acids. The CDR3 DNA sequence: TGTGCCAGCAGCCCCCCGGGACAACCCTACGAGCAGTACTTC. Encoded protein: CASSPPGQPYEQYF.

The chain has TRBV10-2 and TRBJ2-3, with a weak D call TRBD1 (5 bases). V dropped 2 bases and J dropped 2 bases, with 11 bases sitting between them. In germline, CDR1 is WSHSY, CDR2 SAAADI. The CDR3 totals 15 residues. The CDR3 loop is CASSEAGSFTDTQYF. DNA for the CDR3: TGCGCCAGCAGTGAGGCAGGGTCCTTCACAGATACGCAGTATTTT.

The rearrangement joins TRBV5-6 to TRBJ2-1, with D possibly being TRBD2 (6 bases). The germline CDR1 and CDR2 sequences are SGHDT and YYEEEE. The CDR3 is 16 amino acids. V lost 3 bases and J 1 base, leaving 14 bases between the germline ends. The CDR3 nucleotides read TGTGCCAGCAGCTCCGTTTACGCGGGGTCCTACAATGAGCAGTTCTTC. Residues: CASSSVYAGSYNEQFF.

The chain combines TRBV29-1 with TRBJ2-7, with D tentatively TRBD1 (6 bases). CDR1 SQVTM and CDR2 ANQGSEA come from the germline V gene. Trimming took off 5 bases at V and 4 bases at J, with 9 bases between the two ends. The CDR3 is 11 residues long. CDR3 amino acids: CSVNGQYEQYF. CDR3 DNA sequence: TGCAGCGTTAACGGACAGTACGAGCAGTACTTC.